The 8 T cell receptor beta chains given below trace back to one sample, sequenced in a study of blood T cells in healthy people across ages (dated by TCRdb to the mid-2010s). The method was 5' RACE. TCRdb records Illumina HiSeq 2500 as the sequencer. A second about 7 to 12 cycle PCR used a sample-barcoded 5' primer and a J-beta primer mix. TCRdb reprocessed the public reads (quality trimming at Q25 with fastp, clone calling with MiXCR) and kept in-frame beta chains. Each CDR3 protein gets just one entry, which takes the most common genes and DNA from the rows behind it. The sample yields approximately 600,000 distinct CDR3 sequences; roughly 58% were counted once. The top ten clones comprise around 37% of the sample. Sequencing used blood. These receptors originate from a man aged 55 to 69 in good health.

This clonotype was observed a few times. The germline gene is not matched at one end of the junction; a read error may be the cause. This chain uses TRBV5-1 with TRBJ2-3; the match to TRBD2 covers 11 bases. CDR1 is SGHRS, CDR2 YFSETQ, per germline. CDR3 length equals 15 residues. CDR3 sequence: CASSLRLAGTDTQYF. In DNA form, the CDR3 reads TGTGCCAGCAGCTTACGACTAGCGGGGACAGATACGCAGTATTTT.

The chain combines TRBV12-3 or TRBV12-4 with TRBJ1-5, with D unresolved. The CDR3 loop spans 15 amino acids. Trimming pared 6 bases from V and 1 base from J, leaving 13 bases between. CDR3 sequence: CASSPVGRSNQPQHF. The CDR3 DNA reads TGTGCCAGCAGCCCCGTGGGCAGGAGCAATCAGCCCCAGCATTTT.

The chain carries TRBV9 and TRBJ2-3; weak D call: TRBD1 (5 bases). V was clipped by 0 bases and J by 0 bases, with 8 bases between them. CDR1 is SGDLS and CDR2 is YYNGEE in the germline V gene. The CDR3 runs to 15 residues. CDR3 region: CASSVVGQSTDTQYF. The CDR3 coding sequence is TGTGCCAGCAGCGTAGTAGGACAAAGCACAGATACGCAGTATTTT.

This clonotype was observed a few times. This sequence joins TRBV20-1 and TRBJ2-1; D is perhaps TRBD1 or TRBD2 (5 bases each). This CDR3 is 15 amino acids long. Trimming removed 0 bases from V and 4 bases from J, with 13 bases in between. In germline, CDR1 is DFQATT, CDR2 SNEGSKA (reference sequence). CDR3 amino acids: CSARDRDQTYNEQFF. CDR3 DNA sequence: TGCAGTGCTAGAGACCGGGACCAGACTTACAATGAGCAGTTCTTC.

In nucleotides, the CDR3 is TGCAGTGCTATGACTAGCGGGGGGTCCTTCTCCTACAATGAGCAGTTCTTC. The encoded protein is CSAMTSGGSFSYNEQFF. J is TRBJ2-1 and V is TRBV20-1, with 13 bases aligning to TRBD2. This CDR3 is 17 amino acids long. V gave up 4 bases and J gave up 0 bases; unmatched junction bases: 6. CDR1 and CDR2 (germline): DFQATT, SNEGSKA (reference sequence).

This rearrangement joins TRBV18 to TRBJ2-1; 8 nucleotides agree with TRBD1. This CDR3 region has 14 residues. CDR1 and CDR2 from the germline V gene are KGHSH and LQKENI. The ends lost 5 bases at V and 7 bases at J; junction bases unmatched: 7. The CDR3 protein is CASSAYRGRNEQFF. CDR3 DNA: TGTGCCAGCTCAGCGTACAGGGGGAGGAATGAGCAGTTCTTC. The whole variable domain, remainder taken from reference TRBV18 and TRBJ2-1, is NAGVMQNPRHLVRRRGQEARLRCSPMKGHSHVYWYRQLPEEGLKFMVYLQKENIIDESGMPKERFSAEFPKEGPSILRIQQVVRGDSAAYFCASSAYRGRNEQFFGPGTRLTVL.

This clonotype was seen once. The chain recombines TRBV20-1 with TRBJ2-3; TRBD2 agrees at 10 bases. This CDR3 spans 16 amino acids. CDR1 DFQATT and CDR2 SNEGSKA come from the germline V gene (reference sequence). Germline trimming cut 4 bases from V and 0 bases from J; bases unmatched to any gene: 7. The CDR3 region has the DNA TGCAGTGCTACTAGCGGGGGAGAATCTAGCACAGATACGCAGTATTTT. Residues: CSATSGGESSTDTQYF.

The chain employs TRBV5-1 and TRBJ2-1, with D tentatively TRBD1 (7 bases). Deletions cut 0 bases from V and 6 bases from J, with 13 bases between. From germline, CDR1 is SGHRS and CDR2 YFSETQ. The CDR3 totals 15 residues. CDR3 sequence reads: CASSLGQGGINEQFF. In DNA, the CDR3 is TGCGCCAGCAGCTTGGGGCAGGGGGGCATCAATGAGCAGTTCTTC.